A single sample is the source of the 28 T cell receptor beta chains below, sequenced in a study of cytomegalovirus exposure and HLA in healthy donors (dated by TCRdb to the late 2010s). The library was prepared using the immunoSEQ multiplex PCR assay. The multiplex PCR relied on a mix of 60 forward primers for TCR Vbeta segments and 13 reverse primers for TCR Jbeta segments. TCRdb provides this immuneACCESS table in a form limited to in-frame rearrangements. Some clones are lacking; in checked studies, under half of them reflect an unresolved V gene, and why the rest are absent is not known. The sample table holds 140,000 or so clones, of which roughly 80% were seen once. Clones ranked in the top ten supply over 2.5% of the sample. The specimen was PBMCs. The receptor source for this set is a female donor in good health and CMV-seronegative.

The chain carries TRBV28 and TRBJ2-3; TRBD1 matches at 7 bases. V dropped 7 bases and J dropped 7; count of bases not matched to a gene: 11. From germline, CDR1 is MDHEN and CDR2 SYDVKM. This CDR3 region has 14 residues. CDR3 loop: CASTVTGLQHTQYF. CDR3 sequence (DNA): TGTGCCAGCACCGTGACAGGGCTACAACATACGCAGTATTTT. The whole variable domain, filled in from reference TRBV28 and TRBJ2-3, reads DVKVTQSSRYLVKRTGEKVFLECVQDMDHENMFWYRQDPGLGLRLIYFSYDVKMKEKGDIPEGYSVSREKKERFSLILESASTNQTSMYLCASTVTGLQHTQYFGPGTRLTVL.

The chain recombines TRBV7-6 with TRBJ2-2; weak D call: TRBD2 (6 bases). The CDR3 is 15 residues long. V dropped 3 bases and J dropped 3 bases, with 11 bases sitting between them. The V gene's germline CDR1 is SGHVS and CDR2 FNYEAQ. The CDR3: CASSLEGADTGELFF. Here the CDR3 DNA reads TGTGCCAGCAGCTTGGAGGGTGCGGACACCGGGGAGCTGTTTTTT.

In its sample, this clone was seen a few times. This rearrangement joins TRBV29-1 to TRBJ2-3; possibly TRBD1 for D (8 bases). CDR1 and CDR2 (germline): SQVTM, ANQGSEA. V shed 8 bases and J shed 6 bases, with 27 bases lying between them. This CDR3 spans 16 amino acids. CDR3 sequence: CSLAELRGGDRDTQYF. Here the CDR3 DNA reads TGCAGCCTGGCGGAGTTGCGGGGAGGGGACAGGGATACGCAGTATTTT.

The chain employs TRBV9 and TRBJ2-2; TRBD2 matches 10 bases. This CDR3 has 17 residues. With 1 base clipped from V and 1 base from J, the junction kept 4 bases outside the gene matches. Germline CDR1 reads SGDLS; CDR2 reads YYNGEE. The CDR3 loop is CASSVLGLALNTGELFF. The CDR3 DNA follows: TGTGCCAGCAGCGTACTGGGACTAGCGTTGAACACCGGGGAGCTGTTTTTT.

In its sample, this clone is medium-sized. Other DNA sequences within the sample encode an identical CDR3. This chain connects TRBV27 to TRBJ1-1; D is unresolved. The CDR3 has 13 residues. Germline V gene lookup returns CDR1 MNHEY and CDR2 SMNVEV (reference sequence). The V end lost 0 bases, the J end lost 1 base, and 3 bases lay between the germline ends. The CDR3 sequence is CASSLSRNTEAFF. DNA of the CDR3: TGTGCCAGCAGTTTATCTCGGAACACTGAAGCTTTCTTT.

The CDR3 DNA reads as TGTGCCAGCAGCGTAGGGACTAGCTCCTACAATGAGCAGTTCTTC. Its protein product is CASSVGTSSYNEQFF. This chain connects TRBV9 to TRBJ2-1; 7 bases agree with TRBD2. V was pared by 0 bases and J by 0 bases, with 0 bases of the junction left unmatched. This CDR3 region has 15 residues. The germline CDR1 and CDR2 sequences are SGDLS and YYNGEE.

J is TRBJ2-1 and V is TRBV19; possible D gene TRBD2, 5 bases. CDR1 and CDR2 from the germline V gene are LNHDA and SQIVND (reference sequence). V lost 5 bases and J lost 8, with 19 bases in between. This CDR3 has 15 residues. Here the CDR3 reads CASSSDTSTVDEQFF. The CDR3 region has the DNA TGTGCCAGTAGTTCGGATACTAGTACGGTCGATGAGCAGTTCTTC.

The chain carries TRBV28 and TRBJ2-7, with 10 bases lining up with TRBD1. CDR3 length equals 14 residues. The germline CDR1 and CDR2 sequences are MDHEN and SYDVKM. V shed 4 bases, J shed 6 bases, and the junction held 6 bases outside the gene matches. CDR3 in amino acids: CASSSRTGGFEQYF. The CDR3 nucleotides are TGTGCCAGCAGTTCCCGGACAGGGGGATTCGAGCAGTACTTC.

V usage is TRBV27 and J usage is TRBJ2-7; TRBD1 agrees at 10 bases. V was clipped by 6 bases and J by 6 bases; unmatched bases: 11. This CDR3 comprises 15 residues. The germline CDR1 and CDR2 sequences are MNHEY and SMNVEV (reference sequence). The CDR3 region is CASRLIRDRGTEQYF. The CDR3, as DNA: TGTGCCAGCAGACTAATCCGGGACAGGGGCACCGAGCAGTACTTC.

The chain couples TRBV4-1 to TRBJ2-1; D is undetermined. The CDR3 is 14 residues long. The V end lost 3 bases, the J end lost 9 bases, and 15 bases lay between the germline ends. The germline gives CDR1 MGHRA, CDR2 YSYEKL. The CDR3 region is CASSHPPRAREQFF. CDR3 DNA: TGCGCCAGCAGCCACCCCCCCAGAGCGCGTGAGCAGTTCTTC.

J is TRBJ2-7 and V is TRBV4-3, with D uncertain. This CDR3 is 13 amino acids long. The V gene's germline CDR1 is LGHNA and CDR2 YSLEER. V was pared by 0 bases and J by 6 bases, with 9 bases between. In nucleotides, the CDR3 is TGCGCCAGCAGCCAAGACCTAGTAACCGAGCAGTACTTC. Its protein product is CASSQDLVTEQYF.

This clone was observed a single time. The rearrangement uses TRBV10-3 and TRBJ2-3, with TRBD2 matching 8 bases. Trimming cost V 4 bases and J 1 base; bases outside gene matches: 7. There are 16 residues in the CDR3. Germline V CDR1 and CDR2: ENHRY, SYGVKD. For the CDR3, the DNA is TGTGCCATCAGTGCAATAGAGACTAGCGGCACAGATACGCAGTATTTT. It codes for CAISAIETSGTDTQYF.

This clone was picked up a small number of times. This rearrangement joins TRBV7-8 to TRBJ2-1; 10 nucleotides align to TRBD1. The CDR3 extends over 16 amino acids. CDR1 and CDR2 (germline): SGHVS, FQNEAQ. With 2 bases clipped from V and 7 bases from J, the junction kept 8 bases outside the gene matches. Here the CDR3 DNA reads TGTGCCAGCAGCTTATTAGGACAGGGGGTTGAAAATGAGCAGTTCTTC. Its protein product is CASSLLGQGVENEQFF.

CDR3 in DNA: TGTGCCAGCAGCTTAGTGGTACAGGGGGACGAGCAGTACTTC. It encodes CASSLVVQGDEQYF. The genes are TRBV7-9 and TRBJ2-7, with 8 nucleotides matching TRBD1. Germline CDR1 is SEHNR and CDR2 is FQNEAQ (reference sequence). The CDR3 runs to 14 residues. With V trimmed by 1 base and J by 5 bases, 4 bases remained unmatched.

The V call is TRBV5-4, the J call TRBJ2-1; 16 positions match TRBD2. This CDR3 spans 17 amino acids. V shed 4 bases and J 7 bases; nucleotides not matched to a gene: 8. Germline V gene data show CDR1 as SGHNT and CDR2 as YYREEE (reference sequence). CDR3 in amino acids: CASSRGLAGGALNEQFF. The CDR3 region has the DNA TGTGCCAGCAGCCGGGGACTAGCGGGGGGGGCCCTGAATGAGCAGTTCTTC.

This clone was seen a handful of times. The chain combines TRBV6-5 with TRBJ2-6; the D is unclear. V was shortened by 0 bases and J by 2 bases, with 5 bases between the two germline ends. Germline CDR1 reads MNHEY; CDR2 reads SVGAGI. The CDR3 has 15 amino acids. The CDR3 DNA reads TGTGCCAGCAGTTACTCGCCAGCTGGGGCCAACGTCCTGACTTTC. The encoded protein is CASSYSPAGANVLTF.

Worth noting for this clone: At the DNA level, this CDR3 is encoded by other sequences in the same sample as well. The chain has TRBV19 and TRBJ1-4; D unclear. The CDR3 is 14 residues long. Germline CDR1 is LNHDA and CDR2 is SQIVND (reference sequence). V was pared by 5 bases and J by 0 bases, with 7 bases between. The chain's CDR3 is CASSLSATNEKLFF. The CDR3 nucleotides are TGTGCCAGTAGTCTCAGCGCAACTAATGAAAAACTGTTTTTT.

The rearrangement uses TRBV27 and TRBJ1-1, with D possibly being TRBD1 (5 bases). The V end was cut by 0 bases, the J end by 0 bases, with 17 bases between. The CDR3 is 18 residues long. Germline CDR1 and CDR2: MNHEY and SMNVEV (reference sequence). The CDR3 DNA reads as TGTGCCAGCAGTTTATCTGCCCCGGGACTGTTTATGAACACTGAAGCTTTCTTT. Amino acid sequence: CASSLSAPGLFMNTEAFF.

V is TRBV5-6 and J is TRBJ1-2; perhaps TRBD1 as D (5 bases). Germline loops: CDR1 SGHDT, CDR2 YYEEEE. CDR3 length equals 14 residues. Trimming removed 2 bases at V and 8 bases at J, with 16 bases between. The CDR3 DNA is TGTGCCAGCAGCTTCGGCGGGGCGCGAGGGGGCTACACCTTC. Amino acid sequence: CASSFGGARGGYTF. The variable domain in full, with the rest retrieved from reference TRBV5-6 and TRBJ1-2, is DAGVTQSPTHLIKTRGQQVTLRCSPKSGHDTVSWYQQALGQGPQFIFQYYEEEERQRGNFPDRFSGHQFPNYSSELNVNALLLGDSALYLCASSFGGARGGYTFGSGTRLTVV.

This clone is deemed medium-sized (0.01 to 0.1%). The chain joins TRBV9 to TRBJ1-2, with 7 bases fitting TRBD1. The CDR3 runs to 14 residues. Germline assignment: CDR1 SGDLS and CDR2 YYNGEE. V was pared by 3 bases and J by 5 bases, with 7 bases of the junction left unmatched. The CDR3 sequence is CASSALTGRYGYTF. The CDR3 DNA sequence: TGTGCCAGCAGCGCGTTGACAGGGAGGTATGGCTACACCTTC.

The chain has TRBV5-1 and TRBJ2-6; possible D gene TRBD1, 5 bases. Germline loops: CDR1 SGHRS, CDR2 YFSETQ. V shed 5 bases and J shed 1 base, with 10 bases lying between them. The CDR3 has 15 residues. As DNA, the CDR3 is TGCGCCAGCAGTAGTGGACAATCTGGGGCCAACGTCCTGACTTTC. It specifies CASSSGQSGANVLTF.

The chain employs TRBV6-1 and TRBJ2-2, with 7 bases that match TRBD1. This CDR3 region has 13 residues. V lost 3 bases, J lost 6 bases, and 1 base stayed unmatched. Per the germline V gene, CDR1 is MNHNS and CDR2 is SASEGT. CDR3 amino acids: CASSEQGAGELFF. Written as DNA, the CDR3 is TGTGCCAGCAGTGAGCAGGGGGCCGGGGAGCTGTTTTTT.

Notes on this clone: Germline is not matched at one junction end, which may reflect a read error. This chain joins TRBV19 and TRBJ2-7; D possibly matches TRBD1 or TRBD2 (6 bases each). The CDR3 totals 13 residues. Germline V gives CDR1 LNHDA, CDR2 SQIVND (reference sequence). CDR3 DNA sequence: TGTGCCAGTAGTTTAGAGGGGGGCTACGAGCAGTACTTC. Protein: CASSLEGGYEQYF. Variable domain in full (rest from reference TRBV19 and TRBJ2-7): DGGITQSPKYLFRKEGQNVTLSCEQNLNHDAMYWYRQDPGQGLRLIYYSQIVNDFQKGDIAEGYSVSREKKESFPLTVTSAQKNPTAFYLCASSLEGGYEQYFGPGTRLTVT.

This rearrangement joins TRBV7-8 to TRBJ1-1; weak D call: TRBD1 (5 bases). The germline V and J ends were trimmed by 3 bases and 7 bases, with 12 bases remaining between them. Germline CDR1 is SGHVS and CDR2 is FQNEAQ. CDR3 size: 13 residues. DNA for the CDR3: TGTGCCAGCAGCTTGGGGCGGGGCGGTGAAGCTTTCTTT. Translation gives CASSLGRGGEAFF.

The rearrangement uses TRBV30 and TRBJ2-7; 11 bases match TRBD1. Trimming removed 7 bases from V and 4 bases from J; junction bases left unmatched: 6. The germline V gene has CDR1 GTSNPN and CDR2 SVGIG (reference sequence). The CDR3 runs to 13 residues. CDR3 residues: CAFLGQGAYEQYF. The CDR3 DNA reads TGTGCCTTTCTCGGACAGGGGGCTTACGAGCAGTACTTC.

The chain combines TRBV5-1 with TRBJ1-4; TRBD1 agrees at 10 bases. V lost 3 bases, J lost 2 bases, and 4 bases stayed unmatched. This CDR3 has 16 residues. Germline loops: CDR1 SGHRS, CDR2 YFSETQ. The CDR3 protein is CASSSTGQGTNEKLFF. In nucleotides, the CDR3 is TGCGCCAGCAGCTCGACGGGACAGGGGACTAATGAAAAACTGTTTTTT.

The rearrangement joins TRBV6-5 to TRBJ1-1; D gene ambiguous. Trimming left V 1 base short and J 2 bases short, with 2 bases between. The length of the CDR3 is 12 residues. CDR1 is MNHEY and CDR2 is SVGAGI in the germline V gene. As DNA, the CDR3 is TGTGCCAGCAGTTACTTAAACACTGAAGCTTTCTTT. This sequence encodes CASSYLNTEAFF.

This clone was recorded a few times. The CDR3: CASSLRTAPGDTEAFF. The CDR3, as DNA: TGCGCCAGCAGCTTGAGGACAGCTCCCGGGGACACTGAAGCTTTCTTT. This rearrangement joins TRBV5-1 to TRBJ1-1; maybe TRBD1 (6 bases). Per germline, CDR1 SGHRS and CDR2 YFSETQ. Trimming stripped 1 base from V and 3 bases from J, with 16 bases between. This CDR3 contains 16 residues.